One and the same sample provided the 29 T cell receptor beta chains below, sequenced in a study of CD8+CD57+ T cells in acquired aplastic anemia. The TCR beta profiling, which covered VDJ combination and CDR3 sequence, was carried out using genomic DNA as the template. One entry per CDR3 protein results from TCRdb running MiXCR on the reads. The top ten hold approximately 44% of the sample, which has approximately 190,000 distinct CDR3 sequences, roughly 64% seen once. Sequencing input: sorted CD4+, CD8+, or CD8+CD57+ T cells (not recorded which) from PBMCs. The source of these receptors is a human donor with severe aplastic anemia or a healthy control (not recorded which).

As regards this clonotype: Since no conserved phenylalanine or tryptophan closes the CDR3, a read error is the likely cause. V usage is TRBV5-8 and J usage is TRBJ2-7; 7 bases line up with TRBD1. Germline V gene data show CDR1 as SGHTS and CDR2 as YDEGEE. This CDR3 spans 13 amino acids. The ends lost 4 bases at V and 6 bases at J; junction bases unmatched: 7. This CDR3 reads CASSLGTVAEQYS. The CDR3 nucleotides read TGTGCCAGCAGCCTCGGGACAGTAGCCGAGCAGTACTCC.

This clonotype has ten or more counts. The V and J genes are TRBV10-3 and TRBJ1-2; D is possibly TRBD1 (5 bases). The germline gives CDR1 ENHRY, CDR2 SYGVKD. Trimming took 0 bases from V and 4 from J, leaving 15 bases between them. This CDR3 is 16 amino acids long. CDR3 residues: CAISESIQGFTYGYTF. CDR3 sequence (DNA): TGTGCCATCAGTGAGTCGATTCAGGGATTTACCTATGGCTACACCTTC.

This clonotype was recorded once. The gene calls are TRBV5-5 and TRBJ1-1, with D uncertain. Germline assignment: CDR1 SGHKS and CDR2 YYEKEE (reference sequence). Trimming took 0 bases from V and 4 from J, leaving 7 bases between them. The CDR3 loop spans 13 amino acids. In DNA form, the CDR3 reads TGTGCCAGCAGCTTGGATGTTGGCACTGAAGCTTTCTTT. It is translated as CASSLDVGTEAFF.

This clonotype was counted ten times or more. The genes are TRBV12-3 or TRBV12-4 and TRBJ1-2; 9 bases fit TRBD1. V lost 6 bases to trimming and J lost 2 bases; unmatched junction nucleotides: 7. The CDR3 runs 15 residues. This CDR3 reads CASSRDRVINYGYTF. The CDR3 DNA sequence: TGTGCCAGCAGCCGGGACAGGGTTATAAACTATGGCTACACCTTC.

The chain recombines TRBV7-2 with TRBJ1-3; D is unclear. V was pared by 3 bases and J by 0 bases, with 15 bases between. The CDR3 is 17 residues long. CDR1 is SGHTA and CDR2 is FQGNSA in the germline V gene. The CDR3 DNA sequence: TGTGCCAGCAGCTTGTGGGAGCCAGAAAACTCTGGAAACACCATATATTTT. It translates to CASSLWEPENSGNTIYF.

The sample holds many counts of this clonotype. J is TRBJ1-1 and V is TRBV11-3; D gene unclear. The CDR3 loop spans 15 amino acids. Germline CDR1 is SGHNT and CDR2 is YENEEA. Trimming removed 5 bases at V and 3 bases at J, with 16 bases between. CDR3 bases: TGTGCCAGCAGCACCGCGCCGGGTCCTGACACTGAAGCTTTCTTT. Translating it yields CASSTAPGPDTEAFF.

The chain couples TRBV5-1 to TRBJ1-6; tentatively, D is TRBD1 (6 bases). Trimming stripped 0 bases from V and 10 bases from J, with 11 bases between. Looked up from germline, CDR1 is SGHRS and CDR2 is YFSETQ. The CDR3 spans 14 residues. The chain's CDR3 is CASSLGQGISPLHF. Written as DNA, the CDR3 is TGCGCCAGCAGCTTGGGGCAGGGGATATCACCCCTCCACTTT. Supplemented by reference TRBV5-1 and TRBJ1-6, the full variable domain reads KAGVTQTPRYLIKTRGQQVTLSCSPISGHRSVSWYQQTPGQGLQFLFEYFSETQRNKGNFPGRFSGRQFSNSRSEMNVSTLELGDSALYLCASSLGQGISPLHFGNGTRLTVT.

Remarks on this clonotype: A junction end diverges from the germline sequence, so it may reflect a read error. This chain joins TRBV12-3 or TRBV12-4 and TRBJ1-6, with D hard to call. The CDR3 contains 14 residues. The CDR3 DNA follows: TGTGCCAGCAGCTTAGCACAGATCGATTCACCCCTCCACTTT. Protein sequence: CASSLAQIDSPLHF.

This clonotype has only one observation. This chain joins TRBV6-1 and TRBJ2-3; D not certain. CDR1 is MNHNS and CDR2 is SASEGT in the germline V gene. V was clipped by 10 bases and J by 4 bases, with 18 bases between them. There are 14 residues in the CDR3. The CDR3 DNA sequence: TGTGCCACCTCTTCCCCCCTGCAAGCAGATACGCAGTATTTT. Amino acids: CATSSPLQADTQYF.

The chain's CDR3 is CASSVNRENYGYTF. In DNA form, the CDR3 reads TGCGCCAGCAGCGTTAACAGGGAAAACTATGGCTACACCTTC. V gene TRBV4-1 combines with J gene TRBJ1-2, with D possibly matching TRBD1 (6 bases). V was pared by 5 bases and J by 2 bases, with 12 bases between. CDR1 and CDR2 from the germline V gene are MGHRA and YSYEKL. The CDR3 sequence is 14 residues long.

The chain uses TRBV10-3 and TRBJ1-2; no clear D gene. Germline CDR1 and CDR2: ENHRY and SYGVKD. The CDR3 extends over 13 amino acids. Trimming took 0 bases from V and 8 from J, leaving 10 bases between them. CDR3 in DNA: TGTGCCATCAGTGAGTCCGAGAAAAGGGGCTACACCTTC. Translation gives CAISESEKRGYTF.

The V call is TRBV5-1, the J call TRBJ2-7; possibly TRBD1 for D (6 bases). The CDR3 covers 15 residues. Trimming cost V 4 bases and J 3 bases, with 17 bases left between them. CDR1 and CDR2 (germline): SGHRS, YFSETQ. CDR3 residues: CASSPRQGINYEQYF. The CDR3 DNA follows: TGCGCCAGCAGCCCTCGCCAGGGGATCAACTACGAGCAGTACTTC.

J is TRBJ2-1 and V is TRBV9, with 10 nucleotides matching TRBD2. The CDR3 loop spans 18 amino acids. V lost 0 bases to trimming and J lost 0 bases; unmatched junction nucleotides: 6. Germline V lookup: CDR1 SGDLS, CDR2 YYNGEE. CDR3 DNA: TGTGCCAGCAGCGTAGCCCTAGCGGGGGCGAGCTCCTACAATGAGCAGTTCTTC. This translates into CASSVALAGASSYNEQFF.

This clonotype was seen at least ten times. CDR3 region: CASSRYLRGISYEQYF. The CDR3 DNA follows: TGCGCCAGCAGCCGCTACCTCCGGGGCATCTCCTACGAGCAGTACTTC. This sequence joins TRBV4-1 and TRBJ2-7, with D possibly being TRBD1 or TRBD2 (5 bases each). The CDR3 spans 16 residues. Germline V gives CDR1 MGHRA, CDR2 YSYEKL. Trimming pared 4 bases from V and 0 bases from J, leaving 16 bases between.

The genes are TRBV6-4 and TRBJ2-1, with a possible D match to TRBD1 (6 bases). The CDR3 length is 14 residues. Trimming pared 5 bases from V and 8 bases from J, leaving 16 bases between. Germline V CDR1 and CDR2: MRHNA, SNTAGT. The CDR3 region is CASSQWTDGDEQFF. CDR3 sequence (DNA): TGTGCCAGCAGTCAGTGGACAGACGGGGATGAGCAGTTCTTC.

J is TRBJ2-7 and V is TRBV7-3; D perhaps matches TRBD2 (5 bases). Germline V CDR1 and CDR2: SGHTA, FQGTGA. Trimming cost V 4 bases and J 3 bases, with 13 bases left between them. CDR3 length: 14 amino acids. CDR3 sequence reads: CASSSRLNFYEQYF. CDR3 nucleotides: TGTGCCAGCAGCTCGCGACTAAATTTCTACGAGCAGTACTTC.

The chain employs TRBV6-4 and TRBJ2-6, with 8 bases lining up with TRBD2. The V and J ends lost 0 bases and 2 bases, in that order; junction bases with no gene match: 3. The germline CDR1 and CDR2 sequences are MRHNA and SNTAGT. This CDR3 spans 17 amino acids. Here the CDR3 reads CASSDSRGGAGANVLTF. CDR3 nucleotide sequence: TGTGCCAGCAGTGACTCCCGGGGGGGCGCTGGGGCCAACGTCCTGACTTTC.

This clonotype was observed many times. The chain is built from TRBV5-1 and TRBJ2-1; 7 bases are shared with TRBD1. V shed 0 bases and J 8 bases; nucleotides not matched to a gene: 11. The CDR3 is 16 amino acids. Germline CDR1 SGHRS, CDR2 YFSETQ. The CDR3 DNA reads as TGCGCCAGCAGCTTGGGGGGCTTTGAGACAGGGTATGAGCAGTTCTTC. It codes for CASSLGGFETGYEQFF.

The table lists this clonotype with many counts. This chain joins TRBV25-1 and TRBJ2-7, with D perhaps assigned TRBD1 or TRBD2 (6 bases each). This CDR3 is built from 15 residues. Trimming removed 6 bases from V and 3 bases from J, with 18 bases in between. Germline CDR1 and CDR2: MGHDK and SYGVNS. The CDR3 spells CASSVEGGRFYEQYF. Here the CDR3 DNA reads TGTGCCAGCAGCGTTGAGGGGGGAAGGTTCTACGAGCAGTACTTC.

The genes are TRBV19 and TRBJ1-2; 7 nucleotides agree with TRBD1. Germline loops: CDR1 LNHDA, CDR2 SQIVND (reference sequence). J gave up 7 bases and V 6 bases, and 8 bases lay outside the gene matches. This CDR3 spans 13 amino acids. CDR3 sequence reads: CASRVRQGRGYTF. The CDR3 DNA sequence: TGTGCCAGTAGGGTCCGACAGGGTCGTGGCTACACCTTC.

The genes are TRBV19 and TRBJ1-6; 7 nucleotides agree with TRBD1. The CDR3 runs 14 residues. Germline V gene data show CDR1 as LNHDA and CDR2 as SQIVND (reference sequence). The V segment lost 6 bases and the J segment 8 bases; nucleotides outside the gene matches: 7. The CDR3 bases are TGTGCCAGTAGCCCGGGACAGCGCGATTCACCCCTCCACTTT. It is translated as CASSPGQRDSPLHF. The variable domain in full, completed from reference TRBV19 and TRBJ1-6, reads DGGITQSPKYLFRKEGQNVTLSCEQNLNHDAMYWYRQDPGQGLRLIYYSQIVNDFQKGDIAEGYSVSREKKESFPLTVTSAQKNPTAFYLCASSPGQRDSPLHFGNGTRLTVT.

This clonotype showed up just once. Here the CDR3 reads CASTGGQESAPNQPQHF. The CDR3 coding sequence is TGTGCCAGCACTGGGGGACAGGAGTCTGCCCCGAATCAGCCCCAGCATTTT. The chain carries TRBV6-1 and TRBJ1-5, with 8 bases that match TRBD1. J was trimmed by 4 bases and V by 7 bases; bases with no gene match: 15. The CDR3 consists of 17 residues. Germline CDR1 MNHNS, CDR2 SASEGT.

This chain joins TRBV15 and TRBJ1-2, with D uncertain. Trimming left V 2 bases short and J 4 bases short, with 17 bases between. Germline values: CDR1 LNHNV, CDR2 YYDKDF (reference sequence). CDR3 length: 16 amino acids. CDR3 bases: TGTGCCACCAGCAGACACACACAGCTGGATCCCTATGGCTACACCTTC. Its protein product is CATSRHTQLDPYGYTF.

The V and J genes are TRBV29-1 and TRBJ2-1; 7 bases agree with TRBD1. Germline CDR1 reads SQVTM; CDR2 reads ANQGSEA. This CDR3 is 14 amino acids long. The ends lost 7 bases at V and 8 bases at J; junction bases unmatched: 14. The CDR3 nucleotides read TGCAGCGGCCCCTCAGCAGGGGGTGGTGATGAGCAGTTCTTC. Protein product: CSGPSAGGGDEQFF.

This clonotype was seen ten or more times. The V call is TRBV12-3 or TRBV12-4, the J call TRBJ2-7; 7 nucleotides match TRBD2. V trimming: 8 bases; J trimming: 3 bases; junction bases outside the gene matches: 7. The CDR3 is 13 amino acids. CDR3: CASVRGEFYEQYF. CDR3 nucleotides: TGTGCCAGCGTCCGGGGGGAATTCTACGAGCAGTACTTC.

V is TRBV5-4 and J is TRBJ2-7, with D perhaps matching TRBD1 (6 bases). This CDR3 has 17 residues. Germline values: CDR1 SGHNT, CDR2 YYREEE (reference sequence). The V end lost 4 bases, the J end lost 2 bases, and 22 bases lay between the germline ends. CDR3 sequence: CASSPESSGTKAYEQYF. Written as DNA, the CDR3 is TGTGCCAGCAGCCCTGAGAGTTCCGGGACAAAAGCCTACGAGCAGTACTTC. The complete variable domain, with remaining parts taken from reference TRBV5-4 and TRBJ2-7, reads ETGVTQSPTHLIKTRGQQVTLRCSSQSGHNTVSWYQQALGQGPQFIFQYYREEENGRGNFPPRFSGLQFPNYSSELNVNALELDDSALYLCASSPESSGTKAYEQYFGPGTRLTVT.

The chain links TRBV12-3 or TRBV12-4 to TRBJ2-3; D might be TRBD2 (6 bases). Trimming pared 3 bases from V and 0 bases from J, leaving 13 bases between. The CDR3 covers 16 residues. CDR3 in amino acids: CASSFFSGASTDTQYF. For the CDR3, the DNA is TGTGCCAGCAGTTTTTTTTCGGGAGCTAGCACAGATACGCAGTATTTT.

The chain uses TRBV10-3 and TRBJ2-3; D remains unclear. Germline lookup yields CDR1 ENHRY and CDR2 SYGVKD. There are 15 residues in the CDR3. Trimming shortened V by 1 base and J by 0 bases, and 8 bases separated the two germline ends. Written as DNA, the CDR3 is TGTGCCATCAGTGAGTACTTGGCTAGCACAGATACGCAGTATTTT. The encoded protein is CAISEYLASTDTQYF.

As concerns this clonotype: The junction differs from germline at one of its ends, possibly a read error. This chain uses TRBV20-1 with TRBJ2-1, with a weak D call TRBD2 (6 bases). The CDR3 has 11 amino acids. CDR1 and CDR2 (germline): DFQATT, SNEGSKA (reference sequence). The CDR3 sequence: CSARSRDRRIF. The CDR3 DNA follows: TGCAGTGCTAGATCGCGGGACCGCCGGATCTTC.